The rows below give T cell receptor beta chains drawn from one sample of a study of cytomegalovirus exposure and HLA in healthy donors. Sequencing was performed with immunoSEQ multiplex PCR; in TCRdb, only in-frame clones are kept and a portion is missing. The sample table includes under 85,000 clones. Input material: PBMCs. These receptors all come from a boy aged 5-17 years in good health and CMV-seronegative. CDR3s include the opening cysteine and the closing phenylalanine or tryptophan. D genes are given only for firm matches.

D	J	V	DNA	CDR3
-	TRBJ2-7	TRBV6-1	TGTGCCAGCTTACAGGGTTCCTACGAGCAGTACTTC	CASLQGSYEQYF
-	TRBJ1-1	TRBV19	TGTGCCAGTCGGGGGGGGAACACTGAAGCTTTCTTT	CASRGGNTEAFF
-	TRBJ1-6	TRBV12-5	TGTGCTAGTGGACCTGACACGGGGGGCGCTTGGTCACCCCTCCACTTT	CASGPDTGGAWSPLHF
TRBD1	TRBJ2-2	TRBV9	TGTGCCAGCAGCGAGCGGACAGGTAGAGCCGGGGAGCTGTTTTTT	CASSERTGRAGELFF
-	TRBJ1-1	TRBV25-1	TGTGCCAGCAGGGGGGGGCGGAACACTGAAGCTTTCTTT	CASRGGRNTEAFF
-	TRBJ2-5	TRBV7-3	TGTGCCAGCAGCCCCGGGGGACAGGAGACCCAGTACTTC	CASSPGGQETQYF
TRBD1	TRBJ2-5	TRBV9	TGTGCCAGCAGCGTGGGGACAGCCCAGTACGGGCAGTACTTC	CASSVGTAQYGQYF
TRBD1	TRBJ2-1	TRBV5-1	TGCGCCAGCAGCTTTTCCGGGACAGGGGTGAATGAGCAGTTCTTC	CASSFSGTGVNEQFF
-	TRBJ1-2	TRBV6-1	TGTGCCAGCAGTGATAGTGGACAGCCTATTAACTATGGCTACACCTTC	CASSDSGQPINYGYTF
TRBD2	TRBJ2-7	TRBV7-2	TGTGCCAGCAGCTTAAGGGGGACTAGCGGGAGTAGGTACGAGCAGTACTTC	CASSLRGTSGSRYEQYF
TRBD1	TRBJ1-2	TRBV5-1	TGCGCCAGCAGCCAGGGACAGGGCAATGGCTACACCTTC	CASSQGQGNGYTF
-	TRBJ1-2	TRBV7-9	TGTGCCGGCAGCTTGGACAGAGCCTACTATGGCTACACCTTC	CAGSLDRAYYGYTF
-	TRBJ1-1	TRBV28	TGTGCCAGCAGACTCCGGGGGACTGAAGCTTTCTTT	CASRLRGTEAFF
TRBD2	TRBJ2-3	TRBV7-3	TGTGCCAGCAGCTTTTTAGGCGGGAGACCTCCAGATACGCAGTATTTT	CASSFLGGRPPDTQYF
-	TRBJ1-4	TRBV6-5	TGTGCCAGCGCCGGTTTTAAGACAGGCGTACAGAAACTGTTTTTT	CASAGFKTGVQKLFF
-	TRBJ2-7	TRBV30	TGTGCCTGGAGTGCCTCGGGGGTAGACTCCTACGAGCAGTACTTC	CAWSASGVDSYEQYF
-	TRBJ2-7	TRBV10-2	TGCGCCAGCAGACAGGGCTACGAGCAGTACTTC	CASRQGYEQYF